This T cell receptor (beta chain) was observed in a study of cytomegalovirus exposure and HLA in healthy donors. Study-wide results and limits: Researchers reported from a later analysis that most CMV-associated TCR beta chains appeared HLA-restricted.

A multiplex PCR was run with 60 Vbeta primers and 13 Jbeta primers. This table comes from immunoSEQ multiplex PCR, and its TCRdb copy is limited to in-frame clones, with some not included. The sample lists fewer than 250,000 clones, 70% to 85% seen once, with around 4% in the top ten. The table lists this clone with a few counts. Its antigen is currently unknown. Likely unrecorded immune exposures existed in these nominally healthy donors. Trimming took 6 bases from V and 7 from J, leaving 9 bases between them. The V gene's germline CDR1 is MNHNY and CDR2 SVGAGI (reference sequence). The CDR3 has 11 residues.

The rearrangement links TRBV6-6 to TRBJ1-1; D may be TRBD1 (5 bases). The specimen sequenced was PBMCs. The sequence was collected from a male donor in good health and CMV-seronegative. The CDR3 DNA reads as TGTGCCAGCAGCTCAGACAGTGAAGCTTTCTTT. This encodes CASSSDSEAFF.